This T cell receptor (beta chain) was sequenced for a study of response to subunit inactivated influenza vaccine. This clonotype was seen repeatedly, ten times or more. Antigen specificity is unknown. V lost 1 base and J 1 base, leaving 5 bases between the germline ends. The CDR3 consists of 13 residues. TCRdb reprocessed the RT-PCR reads with MiXCR, giving one entry per CDR3 protein. In the table there are roughly 190,000 distinct CDR3 sequences, over 13% of which are singletons. Study results and caveats: Researchers suggested that each seasonal influenza vaccination recruits few new T cells.

The TCR originated in a man aged 50-60 years who received an inactivated influenza vaccine. The genes are TRBV12-3 or TRBV12-4 and TRBJ2-7; D remains ambiguous. The sequences come from CD8+ T cells sorted from PBMCs, collected roughly 5 days after vaccination. DNA for the CDR3: TGTGCCAGCAGTTTAGTAGGGTCCTACGAGCAGTACTTC. This gives the protein CASSLVGSYEQYF.